This T cell receptor beta chain was retrieved from a study of CD8+ T cells in alopecia areata. RNA extraction and reverse transcription yielded cDNA as sequencing template. Only in-frame clones appear in the TCRdb table, and some are missing; sequencing was by immunoSEQ multiplex PCR. The table includes about 150,000 clones, less than 75% detected once. Notes on the study in general: Greater clonality was observed in lesional scalp samples, especially alopecia totalis/universalis, versus normal scalp.

In its sample, this clone was seen a few times. The antigen is undetermined. CDR1 SGHAT and CDR2 FQNNGV come from the germline V gene. Trimming removed 5 bases from V and 2 bases from J; junction bases left unmatched: 3. This CDR3 has 13 residues. The material sequenced was CD8+ T cells sorted from blood. The receptor comes from a human donor in good health. V usage is TRBV11-2 and J usage is TRBJ2-7, with 7 positions matching TRBD1. DNA of the CDR3: TGTGCCAGCAGCCCGGGACAGCCCTACGAGCAGTACTTC. Translating gives CASSPGQPYEQYF.